This T cell receptor (beta chain) was found in a study of T cell responses to AZD1222 COVID-19 vaccine. Germline assignment: CDR1 KGHSH and CDR2 LQKENI. Trimming took 0 bases from V and 3 from J, leaving 9 bases between them. The CDR3 is 14 residues long. Using immunoSEQ multiplex PCR, the repertoire was profiled, and TCRdb retains in-frame clones only, with some absent. This repertoire shows 70,000 to 90,000 clones, around 85% found once; its top ten account for about 12%. V gene TRBV18 combines with J gene TRBJ2-7; D unclear. This clonotype was sampled from an adult who received the AZD1222 COVID-19 vaccine. The input for sequencing was peripheral blood, taken 28 days after the second AZD1222 dose. The CDR3 region has the DNA TGTGCCAGCTCACCACCTAGCAGGAACTACGAGCAGTACTTC. Translated: CASSPPSRNYEQYF. Variable domain in full (rest from reference TRBV18 and TRBJ2-7): NAGVMQNPRHLVRRRGQEARLRCSPMKGHSHVYWYRQLPEEGLKFMVYLQKENIIDESGMPKERFSAEFPKEGPSILRIQQVVRGDSAAYFCASSPPSRNYEQYFGPGTRLTVT.